The rows below give T cell receptor beta chains drawn from one sample of a study of TIL therapy for anti-PD-1-resistant metastatic lung cancer. Libraries were prepared by immunoSEQ multiplex PCR; TCRdb keeps only in-frame clonotypes and omits some of them. In the table there are approximately 23,000 clones, approximately 63% of which are singletons. The source was tumor tissue, collected at baseline. These receptors originate from a woman aged 25-85 years with non-small cell lung cancer. Both conserved end residues are part of each CDR3. A D gene is named only where the DNA matches it firmly. Size is omitted from some rows. Given values are once, few, many or a class for expanded clones.

abundance	len	v_gene	d_gene	j_gene	CDR3nt	CDR3aa
few	14	TRBV7-8	TRBD2	TRBJ2-7	TGTGCCAGCAGCTTAGGCGGGAGGACCCACGAGCAGTACTTC	CASSLGGRTHEQYF
.	14	TRBV27	.	TRBJ2-5	TGTGCCAGCAGTTGGAGAGGGGAAGGGGAGACCCAGTACTTC	CASSWRGEGETQYF
.	14	TRBV11-2	TRBD2	TRBJ2-3	TGTGCCAGCGTGGCGGGAGGGCCAACAGATACGCAGTATTTT	CASVAGGPTDTQYF
.	16	TRBV9	.	TRBJ2-3	TGTGCCAGCAGCGTAGGACTAGTCGAGTTCACAGATACGCAGTATTTT	CASSVGLVEFTDTQYF
.	12	TRBV5-4	.	TRBJ2-1	TGTGCCAGCAGCCCCAATAGAAATGAGCAGTTCTTC	CASSPNRNEQFF
.	11	TRBV19	.	TRBJ2-7	TGTGCCAGTAGTAATGTGGTGGAGCAGTACTTC	CASSNVVEQYF
.	16	TRBV10-1	TRBD2	TRBJ2-7	TGCGCCAGCAGTGAGTCGCGACTAGCGGGAGACTACGAGCAGTACTTC	CASSESRLAGDYEQYF
few	12	TRBV7-9	.	TRBJ1-1	TGTGCCAGCAGCACGGTGGGCACTGAAGCTTTCTTT	CASSTVGTEAFF
.	14	TRBV5-4	.	TRBJ1-1	TGTGCCAGCAGCATAAATATGGGACCTAATGAAGCTTTCTTT	CASSINMGPNEAFF
.	13	TRBV5-1	.	TRBJ2-7	TGCGCCAGCAGGGGACTCCGCTCCTACGAGCAGTACTTC	CASRGLRSYEQYF
.	14	TRBV19	TRBD1	TRBJ2-3	TGTGCCAGTAAACGGGACAGGGCGTCAGATACGCAGTATTTT	CASKRDRASDTQYF
medium-sized	13	TRBV14	.	TRBJ2-7	TGTGCCAGCAGCCAAGATTTGAGGGACGAGCAGTACTTC	CASSQDLRDEQYF
.	14	TRBV7-2	TRBD1	TRBJ1-5	TGTGCCAGCAGCTCGACAGGGAGGGACCAGCCCCAGCATTTT	CASSSTGRDQPQHF
.	13	TRBV30	.	TRBJ1-2	TGTGCCTGGAGTGTACTAGGGGGCTATGGCTACACCTTC	CAWSVLGGYGYTF
.	13	TRBV7-9	.	TRBJ2-1	TGTGCCAGCAGCTTAGAAATCAGACACGAGCAGTTCTTC	CASSLEIRHEQFF
.	19	TRBV5-3	.	TRBJ1-2	TGTGCCAGAAGCTTGGCGCACAACCCCATCTCCCCAGCGAACTATGGCTACACCTTC	CARSLAHNPISPANYGYTF
.	17	TRBV7-9	.	TRBJ1-5	TGTGCCAGCAGCTTAGGGGAGGGCAGTTATAGCAATCAGCCCCAGCATTTT	CASSLGEGSYSNQPQHF
.	15	TRBV12-5	.	TRBJ2-5	TGTGCTAGTGGACCGTATAGCGCCCCTGGGGAGACCCAGTACTTC	CASGPYSAPGETQYF
.	14	TRBV7-9	TRBD2	TRBJ2-5	TGTGCCAGCAGCTTCACTAGCGAACAAGAGACCCAGTACTTC	CASSFTSEQETQYF
.	17	TRBV30	.	TRBJ2-7	TGTGCCTGGAGTGTACGGGGACGCCCAGGGGTTTCCTACGAGCAGTACTTC	CAWSVRGRPGVSYEQYF
few	13	TRBV11-2	.	TRBJ2-7	TGTGCCAGCAGCTTTCAAAGTTTCAACGAGCAGTACTTC	CASSFQSFNEQYF
.	16	TRBV4-1	TRBD1	TRBJ2-7	TGCGCCAGCAGCCAAGACCGGACAGGGGTCTCCTACGAGCAGTACTTC	CASSQDRTGVSYEQYF
.	12	TRBV27	TRBD1	TRBJ1-2	TGTGCCAGCAGTTCCGGGACAGGGGGCTACACCTTC	CASSSGTGGYTF
few	14	TRBV19	.	TRBJ2-7	TGTGCCAGTAGTATGGGGTTGGGACGCGACGAGCAGTACTTC	CASSMGLGRDEQYF
.	11	TRBV2	.	TRBJ2-5	TGTGCCAGCACCCTGGCGGAGACCCAGTACTTC	CASTLAETQYF
.	13	TRBV6-6	.	TRBJ2-2	TGTGCCAGCAGACAAACAGGAACCGGGGAGCTGTTTTTT	CASRQTGTGELFF
.	15	TRBV5-8	.	TRBJ2-4	TGTGCCAGCAGCTTGGGGGGGCCGTCCAAAAACATTCAGTACTTC	CASSLGGPSKNIQYF
few	14	TRBV28	.	TRBJ2-5	TGTGCCAGCGGATGGAGACAGTCCCAAGAGACCCAGTACTTC	CASGWRQSQETQYF
.	16	TRBV7-6	.	TRBJ2-7	TGTGCCAGCAGCTTAGGTGTAAGGGGCCCCTCCTACGAGCAGTACTTC	CASSLGVRGPSYEQYF
once	13	TRBV5-4	.	TRBJ2-7	TGTGCCAGCAGCCAACAGGGAGTCAACGAGCAGTACTTC	CASSQQGVNEQYF
once	14	TRBV5-4	.	TRBJ1-4	TGTGCCAGCAGCTTGGGTGGCGGGAATGAAAAACTGTTTTTT	CASSLGGGNEKLFF
few	13	TRBV11-2	.	TRBJ2-7	TGTGCCAGCAGCCGCCTAGCGAACTACGAGCAGTACTTC	CASSRLANYEQYF
few	12	TRBV19	.	TRBJ1-1	TGTGCCAGTAACCGGGTTAACGCTGAAGCTTTCTTT	CASNRVNAEAFF
.	14	TRBV15	.	TRBJ1-1	TGTGCCACCAGCCTGGACATCTTGAACACTGAAGCTTTCTTT	CATSLDILNTEAFF
few	14	TRBV11-2	TRBD2	TRBJ2-7	TGTGCCAGCAGCCCCGGGACTACTTCTGCCGAGCAGTACTTC	CASSPGTTSAEQYF
few	13	TRBV7-6	.	TRBJ1-5	TGTGCCAGCAGCCCCGATGTAAGTCAGCCCCAGCATTTT	CASSPDVSQPQHF
.	12	TRBV25-1	.	TRBJ2-1	TGTGCCAGCCGGCGGGGGCCCAATGAGCAGTTCTTC	CASRRGPNEQFF
few	15	TRBV2	TRBD1	TRBJ1-2	TGTGCCAGCAGGTATGGACAGGGGGCGTCGAATGGCTACACCTTC	CASRYGQGASNGYTF
.	15	TRBV19	TRBD2	TRBJ2-4	TGTGCCAGTAGCTGGTCGGGGGGAGCCAAAAACATTCAGTACTTC	CASSWSGGAKNIQYF
.	15	TRBV5-1	TRBD1	TRBJ1-1	TGCGCCAGCAGCCGGGACAGTCCTATGAACACTGAAGCTTTCTTT	CASSRDSPMNTEAFF
.	16	TRBV15	TRBD1	TRBJ2-5	TGTGCCACCAGCAGAGTCGGGACAGGGGTTGAAGAGACCCAGTACTTC	CATSRVGTGVEETQYF
.	16	TRBV27	TRBD1	TRBJ1-4	TGTGCCAGCAGTTCTCGACGGGACAGGGCCGTGGAAAAACTGTTTTTT	CASSSRRDRAVEKLFF
.	13	TRBV28	.	TRBJ1-5	TGTGCCAGCAGGGGGCTGCAGAATCAGCCCCAGCATTTT	CASRGLQNQPQHF
.	15	TRBV7-2	.	TRBJ1-2	TGTGCCAGCAGCGTTGACGAAGGACATTACTATGGCTACACCTTC	CASSVDEGHYYGYTF
few	14	TRBV4-1	.	TRBJ1-2	TGCGCCAGCAGCCACGACCCCTCGGGCTATGGCTACACCTTC	CASSHDPSGYGYTF
.	17	TRBV30	.	TRBJ1-3	TGTGCCTGGAGCTCGGGGGGACTTCCCAGCTCTGGAAACACCATATATTTT	CAWSSGGLPSSGNTIYF
few	15	TRBV14	TRBD1	TRBJ2-7	TGTGCCAGCAGCCAGATGACAGGGCCCCTTTCCCCTCAGTACTTC	CASSQMTGPLSPQYF
.	13	TRBV19	.	TRBJ2-7	TGTGCCAGTACCCCAAGGGTCGGGTACGAGCAGTACTTC	CASTPRVGYEQYF
.	12	TRBV6-1	.	TRBJ2-5	TGTGCCAGCAGTGAAGTGGGAATGACCCAGTACTTC	CASSEVGMTQYF
.	14	TRBV5-1	.	TRBJ2-1	TGCGCCAGCAGCTCGAGTTCCGTCTACAATGAGCAGTTCTTC	CASSSSSVYNEQFF
.	11	TRBV20-1	.	TRBJ1-1	TGCAGTGGGGTAATGAACACTGAAGCTTTCTTT	CSGVMNTEAFF